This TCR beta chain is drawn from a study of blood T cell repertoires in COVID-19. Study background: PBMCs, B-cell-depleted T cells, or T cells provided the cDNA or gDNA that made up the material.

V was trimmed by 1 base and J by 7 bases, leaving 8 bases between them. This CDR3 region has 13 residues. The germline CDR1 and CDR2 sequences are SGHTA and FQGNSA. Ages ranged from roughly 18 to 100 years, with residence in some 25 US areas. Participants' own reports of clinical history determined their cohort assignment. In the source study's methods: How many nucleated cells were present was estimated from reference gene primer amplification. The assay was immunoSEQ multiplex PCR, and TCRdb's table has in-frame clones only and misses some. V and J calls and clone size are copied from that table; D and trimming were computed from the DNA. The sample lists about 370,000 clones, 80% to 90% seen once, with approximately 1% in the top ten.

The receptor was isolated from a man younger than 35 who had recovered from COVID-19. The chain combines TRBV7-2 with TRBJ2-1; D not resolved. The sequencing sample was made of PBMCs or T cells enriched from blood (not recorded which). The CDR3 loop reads CASSLGYENEQFF. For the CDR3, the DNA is TGTGCCAGCAGCTTAGGGTATGAGAATGAGCAGTTCTTC.